Shown below are 30 T cell receptor beta chains from a single sample sequenced in a study of cytomegalovirus exposure and HLA in healthy donors. The primer mix had 60 Vbeta and 13 Jbeta primers. Libraries were prepared by immunoSEQ multiplex PCR; TCRdb keeps only in-frame clonotypes and omits some of them. The table has 100,000 or so clones, 75% seen once. The specimen sequenced was PBMCs. Receptor source: a male donor in good health and CMV-seropositive.

This clone was observed a handful of times. This chain connects TRBV5-6 to TRBJ2-5, with 7 bases aligning to TRBD2. Germline CDR1 and CDR2: SGHDT and YYEEEE. The CDR3 is 15 amino acids. Germline trimming cut 5 bases from V and 5 bases from J; bases unmatched to any gene: 12. For the CDR3, the DNA is TGTGCCAGCAGAAGGAGCGGGGCAATTTTGGAGACCCAGTACTTC. It translates to CASRRSGAILETQYF.

This clone was recorded only once. V gene TRBV19 combines with J gene TRBJ1-1, with TRBD1 as a possible D gene (5 bases). Trimming left V 3 bases short and J 10 bases short, with 21 bases between. The V gene's germline CDR1 is LNHDA and CDR2 SQIVND (reference sequence). The CDR3 totals 15 residues. As DNA, the CDR3 is TGTGCCAGTAGTATGGGGGGGTATCTCACCCTTGGAGCTTTCTTT. Translation: CASSMGGYLTLGAFF.

J is TRBJ1-1 and V is TRBV5-1; 10 bases line up with TRBD1. Germline V gives CDR1 SGHRS, CDR2 YFSETQ. The CDR3 has 16 residues. J was trimmed by 5 bases and V by 3 bases; bases with no gene match: 10. CDR3 sequence: CASSSTSGQGGTEAFF. For the CDR3, the DNA is TGCGCCAGCAGCTCCACCTCCGGACAGGGGGGGACTGAAGCTTTCTTT.

In the case of this clone: One end of the junction fails to match germline, which may point to a read error. The gene calls are TRBV29-1 and TRBJ2-2; possible D gene TRBD1, 6 bases. The CDR3 totals 13 residues. Germline-derived CDR1 and CDR2 are SQVTM and ANQGSEA. DNA of the CDR3: TGCAGCGTTGCTGGACAGCCTTCCGGGGAGCCGTTTTTT. Its translation: CSVAGQPSGEPFF.

With regard to this clone: At one boundary the junction diverges from the germline segment, which might be a read error. This chain connects TRBV15 to TRBJ1-2; TRBD1 agrees at 9 bases. Germline CDR1 and CDR2: LNHNV and YYDKDF (reference sequence). The CDR3 consists of 16 residues. CDR3 DNA: TGTGCCACCAACAGACGAAGGACAGGGGACAACTATGGCTACACCTTC. Translating gives CATNRRRTGDNYGYTF.

The rearrangement uses TRBV4-3 and TRBJ2-2; 8 positions agree with TRBD2. CDR3 length: 18 amino acids. The ends lost 4 bases at V and 6 bases at J; junction bases unmatched: 16. The germline V gene encodes CDR1 LGHNA and CDR2 YSLEER. The DNA of the CDR3 is TGCGCCAGCAGCCTACTCCCCGGGCCCGGGGGGGCAGCCGGGGAGCTGTTTTTT. Translating it yields CASSLLPGPGGAAGELFF.

This chain connects TRBV30 to TRBJ1-2; D not certain. V shed 0 bases and J shed 8 bases, with 13 bases lying between them. CDR1 GTSNPN and CDR2 SVGIG come from the germline V gene (reference sequence). This CDR3 spans 13 amino acids. The DNA for the CDR3 is TGTGCCTGGAGTGTAGAGGGCAGAGGGGGCTACACCTTC. Translated: CAWSVEGRGGYTF.

This clone appeared a single time. The genes are TRBV4-3 and TRBJ2-2, with TRBD2 matching over 7 bases. The junction had 1 base not matched to a gene; V was cut back by 0 bases and J by 6 bases. Per the germline V gene, CDR1 is LGHNA and CDR2 is YSLEER. The CDR3 extends over 14 amino acids. CDR3: CASSQDRGAGELFF. The DNA of the CDR3 is TGCGCCAGCAGCCAAGATCGGGGGGCCGGGGAGCTGTTTTTT.

This chain connects TRBV7-2 to TRBJ1-1; TRBD1 might be the D (6 bases). The CDR3 loop spans 15 amino acids. Germline-derived CDR1 and CDR2 are SGHTA and FQGNSA. Trimming left V 6 bases short and J 4 bases short, with 18 bases between. CDR3 bases: TGTGCCAGCAGGGATAAGGGACACCTTGGCACTGAAGCTTTCTTT. Translated, it gives CASRDKGHLGTEAFF. The full variable domain, completed using reference TRBV7-2 and TRBJ1-1, is GAGVSQSPSNKVTEKGKDVELRCDPISGHTALYWYRQSLGQGLEFLIYFQGNSAPDKSGLPSDRFSAERTGGSVSTLTIQRTQQEDSAVYLCASRDKGHLGTEAFFGQGTRLTVV.

As regards this clone: Other DNA sequences within the sample encode an identical CDR3. The chain uses TRBV29-1 and TRBJ1-1; TRBD1 might be the D (5 bases). Germline V CDR1 and CDR2: SQVTM, ANQGSEA. The CDR3 has 11 residues. Trimming removed 5 bases at V and 3 bases at J, with 7 bases between. The CDR3 loop is CSVSRDTEAFF. In DNA, the CDR3 is TGCAGCGTTTCCAGGGACACTGAAGCTTTCTTT.

This CDR3 reads CASNRIAGNSPLHF. In DNA, the CDR3 is TGTGCCAGCAACCGTATAGCGGGTAATTCACCCCTCCACTTT. V usage is TRBV19 and J usage is TRBJ1-6; D is ambiguous. Germline V lookup: CDR1 LNHDA, CDR2 SQIVND (reference sequence). CDR3 length: 14 residues. V dropped 9 bases and J dropped 6 bases, with 15 bases sitting between them. Combining the CDR3 with reference TRBV19 and TRBJ1-6 gives the whole variable domain DGGITQSPKYLFRKEGQNVTLSCEQNLNHDAMYWYRQDPGQGLRLIYYSQIVNDFQKGDIAEGYSVSREKKESFPLTVTSAQKNPTAFYLCASNRIAGNSPLHFGNGTRLTVT.

V usage is TRBV2 and J usage is TRBJ2-2; no clear D gene. The germline V gene has CDR1 SNHLY and CDR2 FYNNEI. The CDR3 is 12 residues long. V was clipped by 6 bases and J by 7 bases, with 9 bases between them. This chain's CDR3 is CASREQGGELFF. Written as DNA, the CDR3 is TGTGCCAGCAGGGAGCAAGGCGGGGAGCTGTTTTTT.

This chain joins TRBV9 and TRBJ2-1; 9 bases are a match to TRBD2. CDR3 length: 15 amino acids. CDR1 is SGDLS, CDR2 YYNGEE, per germline. Trimming took 4 bases from V and 10 from J; bases not matched to a gene: 12. This CDR3 reads CASSPAGGPLEEQFF. Written as DNA, the CDR3 is TGTGCCAGCAGCCCCGCGGGGGGGCCTTTAGAAGAGCAGTTCTTC.

V is TRBV2 and J is TRBJ2-1, with 8 bases aligning to TRBD2. Germline V gene sequence: CDR1 SNHLY, CDR2 FYNNEI. The CDR3 consists of 14 residues. After removal of 1 base from V and 8 bases from J, the junction contained 4 bases not matched to a gene. CDR3 sequence: CASSEVHGRDEQFF. The CDR3 region has the DNA TGTGCCAGCAGTGAAGTTCACGGGAGGGATGAGCAGTTCTTC.

The CDR3 bases are TGTGCCAGCAGTGAGGACAGAACCATTGTCCCTGAAGCTTTCTTT. This gives the protein CASSEDRTIVPEAFF. The genes are TRBV2 and TRBJ1-1; tentatively, D is TRBD1 (6 bases). This CDR3 comprises 15 residues. V was trimmed by 3 bases and J by 6 bases, leaving 17 bases between them. The V gene's germline CDR1 is SNHLY and CDR2 FYNNEI.

The chain is built from TRBV29-1 and TRBJ1-1, with D possibly TRBD1 on 5 matching bases. The CDR3 loop spans 13 amino acids. Germline CDR1 is SQVTM and CDR2 is ANQGSEA. V lost 1 base to trimming and J lost 5 bases, with 11 bases between them. The CDR3 DNA reads as TGCAGCGTTGAAGTCGGGGGAGGGACTGAAGCTTTCTTT. Translating gives CSVEVGGGTEAFF.

This clone was seen just once. Germline is not matched at one junction end, which may reflect a read error. The CDR3 DNA reads as TGCGCCAGCAGCCCCCCTTTTTCCAGGAACGCTGAAGCTTTCTTT. Its translation is CASSPPFSRNAEAFF. The chain joins TRBV5-1 to TRBJ1-1, with D unclear. Germline V gene sequence: CDR1 SGHRS, CDR2 YFSETQ. The length of the CDR3 is 15 residues.

The rearrangement uses TRBV5-6 and TRBJ1-2, with 8 nucleotides matching TRBD1. The CDR3 is made up of 14 amino acids. V lost 5 bases, J lost 5 bases, and 8 bases stayed unmatched. From germline, CDR1 is SGHDT and CDR2 YYEEEE. DNA of the CDR3: TGTGCCAGCAGAAGACAGGGGAGGGATTATGGCTACACCTTC. Its protein is CASRRQGRDYGYTF.

The chain uses TRBV30 and TRBJ2-3; D is unclear. The CDR3 is 15 amino acids. V lost 4 bases and J 0 bases, leaving 14 bases between the germline ends. Germline CDR1 and CDR2: GTSNPN and SVGIG (reference sequence). CDR3 bases: TGTGCCTGGAAACTCAAACGGGTGAGCACAGATACGCAGTATTTT. Its translation is CAWKLKRVSTDTQYF.

The chain links TRBV25-1 to TRBJ2-3; tentative D call: TRBD2 (5 bases). Deletions cut 0 bases from V and 4 bases from J, with 17 bases between. This CDR3 contains 17 residues. Germline CDR1 is MGHDK and CDR2 is SYGVNS. Written as DNA, the CDR3 is TGTGCCAGCAGTGAATACCAAGGTCTTCCTAGCCCAGATACGCAGTATTTT. It encodes CASSEYQGLPSPDTQYF.

V and J are TRBV7-2 and TRBJ1-6; D is ambiguous. Looked up from germline, CDR1 is SGHTA and CDR2 is FQGNSA. The CDR3 totals 19 residues. V was trimmed by 2 bases and J by 0 bases, leaving 17 bases between them. This CDR3 reads CASSLPVGRTSSYNSPLHF. The DNA for the CDR3 is TGTGCCAGCAGCTTACCCGTGGGCAGGACTAGCTCCTATAATTCACCCCTCCACTTT.

The gene calls are TRBV29-1 and TRBJ1-1, with 7 nucleotides matching TRBD1. This CDR3 comprises 13 residues. Germline CDR1 and CDR2: SQVTM and ANQGSEA. With 7 bases clipped from V and 0 bases from J, the junction kept 5 bases outside the gene matches. The CDR3 bases are TGCAGCGCGAGGGACAGATTGAACACTGAAGCTTTCTTT. Its translation is CSARDRLNTEAFF.

The V call is TRBV27, the J call TRBJ2-2, with D possibly being TRBD1 (5 bases). Germline V CDR1 and CDR2: MNHEY, SMNVEV (reference sequence). The CDR3 spans 14 residues. Trimming shortened V by 5 bases and J by 6 bases, and 13 bases separated the two germline ends. The chain's CDR3 is CASSLSGWPGELFF. The CDR3 DNA follows: TGTGCCAGCAGTCTGTCAGGGTGGCCCGGGGAGCTGTTTTTT.

The rearrangement links TRBV16 to TRBJ1-5, with D maybe TRBD1 (5 bases). This CDR3 region has 15 residues. Germline-derived CDR1 and CDR2 are KGHSY and FQNENV. V was shortened by 2 bases and J by 7 bases, with 15 bases between the two germline ends. CDR3 DNA sequence: TGTGCCAGCAGCCAAATGGGGCAGGGAGGCCAGCCCCAGCATTTT. Protein sequence: CASSQMGQGGQPQHF.

CDR3 nucleotides: TGTGCCAGCAGGACCCCAGGGTATGAGACCCAGTACTTC. This translates into CASRTPGYETQYF. The chain carries TRBV28 and TRBJ2-5; weak D call: TRBD1 (5 bases). CDR1 and CDR2 (germline): MDHEN, SYDVKM. The V gene lost 6 bases and the J gene lost 5 bases, with 13 bases spanning the gap. The CDR3 is 13 amino acids.

The chain is built from TRBV7-2 and TRBJ1-6, with 9 nucleotides matching TRBD1. Germline lookup yields CDR1 SGHTA and CDR2 FQGNSA. The ends lost 4 bases at V and 10 bases at J; junction bases unmatched: 5. This CDR3 is 14 amino acids long. The CDR3 loop reads CASSSRTGASPLHF. CDR3 DNA: TGTGCCAGCAGCTCTAGGACAGGGGCCTCACCCCTCCACTTT.

The J gene is TRBJ2-3, the V gene TRBV5-4; D may be TRBD2 (5 bases). Germline V gives CDR1 SGHNT, CDR2 YYREEE (reference sequence). The V and J ends lost 1 base and 2 bases respectively, with 11 bases between them. The CDR3 consists of 15 residues. Here the CDR3 reads CASSLTSWSTDTQYF. CDR3 coding DNA: TGTGCCAGCAGCTTGACTAGTTGGTCCACAGATACGCAGTATTTT. Filled out from reference TRBV5-4 and TRBJ2-3, the complete variable domain reads ETGVTQSPTHLIKTRGQQVTLRCSSQSGHNTVSWYQQALGQGPQFIFQYYREEENGRGNFPPRFSGLQFPNYSSELNVNALELDDSALYLCASSLTSWSTDTQYFGPGTRLTVL.

The chain employs TRBV11-2 and TRBJ1-2, with D tentatively TRBD1 (5 bases). The germline gives CDR1 SGHAT, CDR2 FQNNGV. The germline V and J ends were trimmed by 5 bases and 2 bases, with 9 bases remaining between them. This CDR3 is built from 13 residues. CDR3 nucleotides: TGTGCCAGCAGCCAGGGCTTCAACTATGGCTACACCTTC. Translation: CASSQGFNYGYTF.

The V call is TRBV27, the J call TRBJ1-2; 10 bases map to TRBD1. The CDR3 covers 17 residues. In germline, CDR1 is MNHEY, CDR2 SMNVEV (reference sequence). With V trimmed by 5 bases and J by 1 base, 10 bases remained unmatched. In nucleotides, the CDR3 is TGTGCCAGCAGTCGGAGCCGGGACAGGGGAAATAACTATGGCTACACCTTC. It codes for CASSRSRDRGNNYGYTF.

The chain has TRBV5-1 and TRBJ1-2; the match to TRBD1 covers 8 bases. Germline V gene lookup returns CDR1 SGHRS and CDR2 YFSETQ. The V and J ends lost 4 bases and 5 bases, in that order; junction bases with no gene match: 13. The CDR3 spans 16 residues. The CDR3 loop reads CASSIKPQGAGYGYTF. CDR3 nucleotides: TGCGCCAGCAGCATAAAGCCTCAGGGGGCCGGTTATGGCTACACCTTC.